This T cell receptor beta chain stems from a study of shared clonotypes between healthy human individuals. Comments on this clone: What it binds is unknown. At the DNA level, this CDR3 is encoded by other sequences in the same sample as well.

The V and J ends lost 4 bases and 1 base respectively, with 5 bases between them. Germline V gives CDR1 LGHNA, CDR2 YNFKEQ. This CDR3 spans 14 amino acids. Study-wide results and limits: Across subsets, estimated richness was generally greater for naive than for memory populations.

Several immunoSEQ plates received, in even portions, the genomic DNA of each subset. Sequenced by immunoSEQ multiplex PCR; TCRdb stores in-frame clones only, minus some. The table records approximately 110,000 clones, 65% to 75% of them present only once. This chain connects TRBV4-2 to TRBJ2-6; D gene unclear. Input material: memory CD8+ T cells sorted from blood. Documented subset: CD45RO+ cells pooled with CCR7-negative TemRA cells. The source is a woman younger than 45 in good health. CDR3 region: CASSLESGANVLTF. The CDR3 coding sequence is TGTGCCAGCAGCCTGGAATCTGGGGCCAACGTCCTGACTTTC.